This T cell receptor (beta chain) was recovered during a study of blood T cell repertoires in COVID-19. Assay: immunoSEQ multiplex PCR; the TCRdb copy retains only in-frame clones and omits some. Among approximately 110,000 clones, approximately 82% were seen once, and the ten largest hold about 20%. The germline gives CDR1 MNHNS, CDR2 SASEGT. Trimming left V 3 bases short and J 5 bases short, with 6 bases between. The CDR3 runs 12 residues. Material for sequencing was peripheral blood. V and J are TRBV6-1 and TRBJ2-3, with D unclear. This TCR came from a woman aged 55-69 years with acute or convalescent COVID-19. CDR3 amino acids: CASSETGDTQYF. The CDR3 DNA reads TGTGCCAGCAGTGAGACGGGAGATACGCAGTATTTT.